This T cell receptor (beta chain) stems from a study of blood T cells in healthy people across ages. This CDR3 contains 16 residues. V lost 2 bases and J lost 2; bases outside the gene matches: 6. Germline V gene lookup returns CDR1 SEHNR and CDR2 FQNEAQ (reference sequence). A second PCR of 7 to 11 cycles used a sample-barcoded 5' primer and a J-beta primer mix. MiXCR, run by TCRdb on the 5' RACE reads, gives a single entry per CDR3 protein. This table has about 680,000 distinct CDR3 sequences, around 48% appearing once. The sequence derives from a woman aged 60-75 years in good health. Sequenced input: blood. This chain uses TRBV7-9 with TRBJ2-5, with 9 positions matching TRBD1. CDR3 region: CASSLTGTGYQETQYF. The DNA of the CDR3 is TGTGCCAGCAGCTTAACCGGGACAGGGTATCAAGAGACCCAGTACTTC.